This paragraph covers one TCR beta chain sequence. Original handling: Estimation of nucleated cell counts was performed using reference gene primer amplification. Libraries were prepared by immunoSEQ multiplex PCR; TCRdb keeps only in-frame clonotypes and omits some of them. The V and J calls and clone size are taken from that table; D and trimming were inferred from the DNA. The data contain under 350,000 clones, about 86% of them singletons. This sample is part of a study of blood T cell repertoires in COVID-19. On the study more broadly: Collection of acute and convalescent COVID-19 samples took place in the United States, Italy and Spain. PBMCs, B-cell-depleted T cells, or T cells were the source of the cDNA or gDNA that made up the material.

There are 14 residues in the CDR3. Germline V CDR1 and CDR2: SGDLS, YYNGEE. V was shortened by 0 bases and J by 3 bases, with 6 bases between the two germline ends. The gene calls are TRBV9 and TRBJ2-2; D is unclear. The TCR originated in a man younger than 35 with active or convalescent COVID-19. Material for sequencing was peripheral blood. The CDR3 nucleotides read TGTGCCAGCAGCGTAGACTTAGACACCGGGGAGCTGTTTTTT. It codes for CASSVDLDTGELFF.